These 29 T cell receptor beta chains were all obtained from the same sample, sequenced in a study of blood T cell repertoires in COVID-19. Sequenced by immunoSEQ multiplex PCR; TCRdb stores in-frame clones only, minus some. The table includes 190,000 or so clones, about 87% detected once. The sample was PBMCs or T cells enriched from blood (not recorded which). Every receptor here comes from a young man who had recovered from COVID-19.

The V call is TRBV7-2, the J call TRBJ2-3; 12 positions match TRBD2. V was clipped by 0 bases and J by 0 bases; unmatched bases: 10. CDR1 SGHTA and CDR2 FQGNSA come from the germline V gene. The length of the CDR3 is 20 residues. CDR3 in DNA: TGTGCCAGCAGCTTAGCCCTCACTAGCGGGAGGTCTACTAGCACAGATACGCAGTATTTT. This codes for CASSLALTSGRSTSTDTQYF.

The chain is built from TRBV24-1 and TRBJ1-2; TRBD1 matches 10 bases. The CDR3 spans 18 residues. After removal of 5 bases from V and 4 bases from J, the junction contained 15 bases not matched to a gene. CDR1 is KGHDR, CDR2 SFDVKD, per germline. Here the CDR3 DNA reads TGTGCCACCAGTGGGGATTCCGGGACAGGGGTAGAGGGCTATGGCTACACCTTC. This gives the protein CATSGDSGTGVEGYGYTF.

The chain couples TRBV6-5 to TRBJ2-2, with D tentatively TRBD1 (6 bases). V was pared by 6 bases and J by 1 base, with 9 bases between. From germline, CDR1 is MNHEY and CDR2 SVGAGI. The CDR3 is made up of 14 amino acids. Here the CDR3 reads CASSRTENTGELFF. The CDR3 DNA follows: TGTGCCAGCAGCCGGACAGAGAACACCGGGGAGCTGTTTTTT.

This sequence joins TRBV5-4 and TRBJ2-3, with D maybe TRBD2 (6 bases). CDR3 size: 14 residues. Trimming left V 1 base short and J 6 bases short, with 12 bases between. Germline lookup yields CDR1 SGHNT and CDR2 YYREEE (reference sequence). CDR3 bases: TGTGCCAGCAGCTTGATCGGTGGGGGGGATACGCAGTATTTT. Translation: CASSLIGGGDTQYF. The full variable domain, rest sourced from reference TRBV5-4 and TRBJ2-3, is ETGVTQSPTHLIKTRGQQVTLRCSSQSGHNTVSWYQQALGQGPQFIFQYYREEENGRGNFPPRFSGLQFPNYSSELNVNALELDDSALYLCASSLIGGGDTQYFGPGTRLTVL.

The chain is built from TRBV27 and TRBJ2-2, with D possibly TRBD2 on 6 matching bases. The V and J ends lost 3 bases and 5 bases respectively, with 7 bases between them. The CDR3 has 13 residues. The germline V gene has CDR1 MNHEY and CDR2 SMNVEV (reference sequence). This CDR3 is CASSLGGTGELFF. The CDR3 nucleotides are TGTGCCAGCAGTTTGGGGGGAACCGGGGAGCTGTTTTTT.

The chain employs TRBV5-5 and TRBJ1-2; the D is unclear. The CDR3 loop spans 13 amino acids. The germline V and J ends were trimmed by 0 bases and 2 bases, with 5 bases remaining between them. Looked up from germline, CDR1 is SGHKS and CDR2 is YYEKEE (reference sequence). This CDR3 reads CASSLDQNYGYTF. CDR3 nucleotide sequence: TGTGCCAGCAGCTTGGATCAAAACTATGGCTACACCTTC.

The chain couples TRBV12-3 or TRBV12-4 to TRBJ1-3, with unresolved D. The V end was cut by 6 bases, the J end by 5 bases, with 2 bases between. This CDR3 has 10 residues. The CDR3 region is CASSRNTIYF. The CDR3 coding sequence is TGTGCCAGCAGCAGAAACACCATATATTTT.

This clone was counted once. The V and J genes are TRBV30 and TRBJ2-1, with TRBD2 matching over 13 bases. With V trimmed by 2 bases and J by 9 bases, 7 bases remained unmatched. The CDR3 loop spans 15 amino acids. Germline CDR1 is GTSNPN and CDR2 is SVGIG (reference sequence). The CDR3 nucleotides read TGTGCCTGGAGTACCGGGACTAGCGGGATGTTTGAGCAGTTCTTC. As protein: CAWSTGTSGMFEQFF.

A few counts support this clone. The chain carries TRBV6-1 and TRBJ2-7; a weak D match, TRBD1 (6 bases). The CDR3 contains 14 residues. Looked up from germline, CDR1 is MNHNS and CDR2 is SASEGT. V dropped 2 bases and J dropped 1 base, with 9 bases sitting between them. The chain's CDR3 is CASSEQDSSYEQYF. In nucleotides, the CDR3 is TGTGCCAGCAGTGAACAGGACAGTTCCTACGAGCAGTACTTC.

This clone was seen a handful of times. This chain connects TRBV6-4 to TRBJ2-2; D is unclear. Per germline, CDR1 MRHNA and CDR2 SNTAGT. The CDR3 is 14 amino acids. The V and J ends lost 0 bases and 3 bases respectively, with 5 bases between them. The CDR3 DNA is TGTGCCAGCAGTGACTCGTCGGACACCGGGGAGCTGTTTTTT. This translates into CASSDSSDTGELFF.

This rearrangement joins TRBV4-3 to TRBJ1-4, with D tentatively TRBD1 (6 bases). V was cut by 1 base and J by 8 bases, with 8 bases left in between. This CDR3 has 13 residues. Germline V gene data show CDR1 as LGHNA and CDR2 as YSLEER. The CDR3 is CASSQGQAEKLFF. In nucleotides, the CDR3 is TGCGCCAGCAGCCAAGGACAGGCCGAAAAACTGTTTTTT.

CDR3 DNA: TGTGCCAGCAGTTACGGCCGGGGGTTTCGGTATGGCTACACCTTC. Its protein product is CASSYGRGFRYGYTF. The chain employs TRBV6-5 and TRBJ1-2; weak D call: TRBD1 (5 bases). The length of the CDR3 is 15 residues. CDR1 and CDR2 from the germline V gene are MNHEY and SVGAGI. Trimming removed 2 bases at V and 5 bases at J, with 15 bases between.

This clone was counted once. The J gene is TRBJ2-5, the V gene TRBV7-2, with 8 nucleotides matching TRBD2. The CDR3 contains 17 residues. CDR1 is SGHTA and CDR2 is FQGNSA in the germline V gene. With 1 base clipped from V and 0 bases from J, the junction kept 7 bases outside the gene matches. The CDR3 bases are TGTGCCAGCAGCTTAGGCGACCGCGGGGGGAACCAAGAGACCCAGTACTTC. This codes for CASSLGDRGGNQETQYF. Full variable domain (outside the CDR3, taken from reference TRBV7-2 and TRBJ2-5): GAGVSQSPSNKVTEKGKDVELRCDPISGHTALYWYRQSLGQGLEFLIYFQGNSAPDKSGLPSDRFSAERTGGSVSTLTIQRTQQEDSAVYLCASSLGDRGGNQETQYFGPGTRLLVL.

The rearrangement uses TRBV23-1 and TRBJ1-3, with D maybe TRBD1 (5 bases). TRBV23-1 belongs to the ORF category, with a function that is uncertain. Deletions cut 5 bases from V and 0 bases from J, with 14 bases between. The length of the CDR3 is 16 residues. CDR3 sequence: CASSWCRAPSGNTIYF. The CDR3 DNA sequence: TGCGCCAGCAGTTGGTGCAGGGCCCCCTCTGGAAACACCATATATTTT.

The CDR3 DNA reads TGCGCCAGCAGCCAAGGTCGTGCAGGGTTTAATTCACCCCTCCACTTT. It specifies CASSQGRAGFNSPLHF. The rearrangement uses TRBV4-1 and TRBJ1-6, with D possibly matching TRBD1 (5 bases). In germline, CDR1 is MGHRA, CDR2 YSYEKL. The V and J ends lost 1 base and 6 bases respectively, with 13 bases between them. CDR3 length: 16 residues.

This clone was counted once. The chain joins TRBV5-4 to TRBJ2-5, with 10 positions matching TRBD2. CDR3 size: 16 residues. J lost 5 bases, V lost 4 bases, and 11 bases had no gene match. Germline values: CDR1 SGHNT, CDR2 YYREEE (reference sequence). Here the CDR3 reads CASSPGSGGAWETQYF. CDR3 bases: TGTGCCAGCAGCCCGGGCAGCGGGGGGGCGTGGGAGACCCAGTACTTC.

V gene TRBV30 combines with J gene TRBJ2-5; 9 nucleotides match TRBD1. The V gene end was trimmed by 5 bases and the J gene end by 5 bases; junction bases not matched to a gene: 6. The CDR3 length is 13 residues. Germline V gene data show CDR1 as GTSNPN and CDR2 as SVGIG (reference sequence). The CDR3, as DNA: TGTGCCTGGGCCGGGACAGGGACCGAGACCCAGTACTTC. The encoded protein is CAWAGTGTETQYF. Full variable domain (remainder filled in from reference TRBV30 and TRBJ2-5): SQTIHQWPATLVQPVGSPLSLECTVEGTSNPNLYWYRQAAGRGLQLLFYSVGIGQISSEVPQNLSASRPQDRQFILSSKKLLLSDSGFYLCAWAGTGTETQYFGPGTRLLVL.

The J gene is TRBJ1-6, the V gene TRBV2; 9 nucleotides line up with TRBD1. This CDR3 contains 15 residues. V shed 8 bases, J shed 5 bases, and the junction held 7 bases outside the gene matches. Germline V gives CDR1 SNHLY, CDR2 FYNNEI. Written as DNA, the CDR3 is TGTGCCAGCCTACAGGGGGCCCCTAATAATTCACCCCTCCACTTT. Amino acids: CASLQGAPNNSPLHF.

The chain joins TRBV27 to TRBJ2-2, with D possibly being TRBD1 (6 bases). The CDR3 has 18 amino acids. Trimming cost V 5 bases and J 3 bases, with 22 bases left between them. CDR1 is MNHEY, CDR2 SMNVEV, per germline (reference sequence). CDR3 loop: CASSNSDREVNYTGELFF. The CDR3 nucleotides read TGTGCCAGCAGTAACTCGGACAGAGAGGTGAACTACACCGGGGAGCTGTTTTTT.

This clone was seen more than once but under ten times. The V and J genes are TRBV12-2 and TRBJ2-7; the tabulated D call, TRBD1, remains unverified against the DNA. TRBV12-2 is designated a pseudogene. The CDR3 spans 21 residues. The DNA for the CDR3 is TGTGCAAGTCGCTTCCTCGTCCATGGGGAGAACAGGGACGTGAACTCCTACGAGCAGTACTTC. Its translation: CASRFLVHGENRDVNSYEQYF.

This sequence joins TRBV6-5 and TRBJ2-1, with D hard to call. Trimming removed 4 bases at V and 4 bases at J, with 8 bases between. This CDR3 is 13 amino acids long. Germline V CDR1 and CDR2: MNHEY, SVGAGI. CDR3 loop: CASSFSAYNEQFF. CDR3 coding DNA: TGTGCCAGCAGTTTTAGTGCGTACAATGAGCAGTTCTTC.

The chain links TRBV7-2 to TRBJ1-2, with a possible D match to TRBD1 (5 bases). V lost 5 bases, J lost 3 bases, and 16 bases lay in between. This CDR3 contains 15 residues. Germline V CDR1 and CDR2: SGHTA, FQGNSA. The CDR3: CASSPGGGRDYGYTF. The CDR3 bases are TGTGCCAGCAGCCCCGGGGGTGGCAGGGACTATGGCTACACCTTC.

The chain combines TRBV6-5 with TRBJ2-7; 12 bases line up with TRBD2. Germline values: CDR1 MNHEY, CDR2 SVGAGI. The ends lost 6 bases at V and 2 bases at J; junction bases unmatched: 5. The CDR3 sequence is 15 residues long. DNA of the CDR3: TGTGCCAGCAGGGCAAGACTAGCGGGAGCCTACGAGCAGTACTTC. Its translation: CASRARLAGAYEQYF.

The V call is TRBV3-1 (or the pseudogene TRBV3-2), the J call TRBJ2-7; 8 bases map to TRBD2. The germline gives CDR1 LGHDT, CDR2 YNNKEL (reference sequence). CDR3 length equals 17 residues. J gave up 3 bases and V 0 bases, and 10 bases lay outside the gene matches. This CDR3 reads CASSQDFIRGGNYEQYF. In DNA form, the CDR3 reads TGTGCCAGCAGCCAAGATTTTATCCGGGGGGGGAACTACGAGCAGTACTTC.

This chain links TRBV14 with TRBJ1-2; 7 positions agree with TRBD1. Per germline, CDR1 SGHDN and CDR2 FVKESK. After removal of 0 bases from V and 6 bases from J, the junction contained 4 bases not matched to a gene. The CDR3 covers 14 residues. For the CDR3, the DNA is TGTGCCAGCAGCCAAGAATTACAGGGGCATGGCTACACCTTC. Protein: CASSQELQGHGYTF.

The rearrangement uses TRBV29-1 and TRBJ2-3; a possible D gene is TRBD2 (5 bases). The length of the CDR3 is 13 residues. Germline V gene lookup returns CDR1 SQVTM and CDR2 ANQGSEA. The V end lost 6 bases, the J end lost 2 bases, and 12 bases lay between the germline ends. CDR3: CSVADWITDTQYF. The CDR3 nucleotides read TGCAGCGTAGCGGACTGGATCACAGATACGCAGTATTTT.

The chain employs TRBV9 and TRBJ1-4; tentatively, D is TRBD1 (6 bases). Looked up from germline, CDR1 is SGDLS and CDR2 is YYNGEE. This CDR3 region has 15 residues. Trimming removed 3 bases at V and 7 bases at J, with 16 bases between. CDR3 coding DNA: TGTGCCAGCAGCGCCGGCACAGGGTGGGGTGAAAAACTGTTTTTT. This codes for CASSAGTGWGEKLFF.

V gene TRBV13 combines with J gene TRBJ2-2; D is ambiguous. This CDR3 comprises 18 residues. V was pared by 2 bases and J by 4 bases, with 20 bases between. CDR1 is PRHDT, CDR2 FYEKMQ, per germline (reference sequence). The CDR3 region has the DNA TGTGCCAGCAGCTTACTCACGAGCCCTCGGTCGAGCACCGGGGAGCTGTTTTTT. It is translated as CASSLLTSPRSSTGELFF.

The chain is built from TRBV29-1 and TRBJ2-3, with D possibly matching TRBD2 (6 bases). The CDR3 is made up of 17 amino acids. V was shortened by 3 bases and J by 1 base, with 20 bases between the two germline ends. Germline V gene sequence: CDR1 SQVTM, CDR2 ANQGSEA. The CDR3 nucleotides are TGCAGCGTTGAGGGGGGAAATAGCGGTACAGGCACAGATACGCAGTATTTT. It is translated as CSVEGGNSGTGTDTQYF.